The source of this T cell receptor beta chain is a study of blood T cell repertoires in COVID-19. Study context: Samples representing acute and convalescent COVID-19 were sourced from the United States, Italy and Spain. T cells, B-cell-depleted T cells, or PBMCs provided the cDNA or gDNA that served as material.

Trimming left V 8 bases short and J 0 bases short, with 11 bases between. The CDR3 contains 13 residues. Germline CDR1 is MNHEY and CDR2 is SVGAGI. Source study methods: Researchers report that nucleated cell counts were estimated from reference gene primer amplification. Sequencing was performed with immunoSEQ multiplex PCR; in TCRdb, only in-frame clones are kept and a portion is missing. V, J and clone size are those of that table, while D and trimming were read from the DNA. The data hold 75,000 to 95,000 clones, with 80% to 90% observed a single time. The specimen sequenced was peripheral blood. The V and J genes are TRBV6-5 and TRBJ2-7, with D perhaps TRBD1 (5 bases). This TCR was recovered from a man aged 45-65 years with active COVID-19. This CDR3 reads CASRQSASYEQYF. CDR3 sequence (DNA): TGTGCCAGCCGACAGTCTGCCTCCTACGAGCAGTACTTC.